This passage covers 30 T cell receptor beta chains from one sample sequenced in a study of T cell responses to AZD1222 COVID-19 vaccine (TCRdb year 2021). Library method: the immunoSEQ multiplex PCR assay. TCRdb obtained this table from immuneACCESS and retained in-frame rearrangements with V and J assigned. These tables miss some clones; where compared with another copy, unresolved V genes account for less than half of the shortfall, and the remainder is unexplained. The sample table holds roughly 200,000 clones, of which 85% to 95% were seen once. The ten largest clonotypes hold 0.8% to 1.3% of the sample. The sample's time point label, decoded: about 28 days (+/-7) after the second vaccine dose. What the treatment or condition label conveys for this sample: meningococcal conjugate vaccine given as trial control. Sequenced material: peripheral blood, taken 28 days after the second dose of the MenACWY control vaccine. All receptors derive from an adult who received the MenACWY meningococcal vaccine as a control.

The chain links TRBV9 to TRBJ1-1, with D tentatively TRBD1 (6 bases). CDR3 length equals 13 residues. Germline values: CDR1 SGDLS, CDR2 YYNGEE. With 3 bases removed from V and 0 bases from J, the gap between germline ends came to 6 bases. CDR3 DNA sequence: TGTGCCAGCAGCGCAGGGGTGAACACTGAAGCTTTCTTT. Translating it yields CASSAGVNTEAFF. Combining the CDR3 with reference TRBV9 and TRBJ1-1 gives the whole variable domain DSGVTQTPKHLITATGQRVTLRCSPRSGDLSVYWYQQSLDQGLQFLIQYYNGEERAKGNILERFSAQQFPDLHSELNLSSLELGDSALYFCASSAGVNTEAFFGQGTRLTVV.

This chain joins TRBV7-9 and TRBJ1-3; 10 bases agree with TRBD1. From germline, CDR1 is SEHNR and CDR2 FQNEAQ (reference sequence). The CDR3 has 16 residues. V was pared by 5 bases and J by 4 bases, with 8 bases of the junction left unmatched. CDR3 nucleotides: TGTGCCAGCAGCGCCCGACAGGGGGCGGTGGGAAACACCATATATTTT. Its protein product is CASSARQGAVGNTIYF.

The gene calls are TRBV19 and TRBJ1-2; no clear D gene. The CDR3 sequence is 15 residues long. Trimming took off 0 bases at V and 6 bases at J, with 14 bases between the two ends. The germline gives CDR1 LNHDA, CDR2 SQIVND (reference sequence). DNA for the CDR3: TGTGCCAGTAGTATAGATCGGGCGGGTTTGGATGGCTACACCTTC. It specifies CASSIDRAGLDGYTF.

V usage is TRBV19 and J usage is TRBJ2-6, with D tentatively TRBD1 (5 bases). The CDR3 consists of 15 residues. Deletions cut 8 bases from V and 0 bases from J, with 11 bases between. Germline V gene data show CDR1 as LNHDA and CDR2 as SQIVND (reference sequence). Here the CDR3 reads CASQTDSSGANVLTF. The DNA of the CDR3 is TGTGCCAGTCAGACTGACAGCTCTGGGGCCAACGTCCTGACTTTC.

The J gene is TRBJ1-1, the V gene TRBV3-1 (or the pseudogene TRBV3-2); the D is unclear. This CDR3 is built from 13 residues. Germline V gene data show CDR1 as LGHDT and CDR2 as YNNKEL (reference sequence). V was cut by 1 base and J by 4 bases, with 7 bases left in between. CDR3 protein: CASSQGESTEAFF. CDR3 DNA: TGTGCCAGCAGCCAAGGGGAATCCACTGAAGCTTTCTTT.

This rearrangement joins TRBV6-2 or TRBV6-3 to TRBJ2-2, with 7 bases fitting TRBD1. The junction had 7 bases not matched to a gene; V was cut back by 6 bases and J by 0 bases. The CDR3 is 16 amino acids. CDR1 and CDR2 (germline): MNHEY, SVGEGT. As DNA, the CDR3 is TGTGCCAGCAGCCATAGACAGGGCGCGAACACCGGGGAGCTGTTTTTT. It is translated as CASSHRQGANTGELFF.

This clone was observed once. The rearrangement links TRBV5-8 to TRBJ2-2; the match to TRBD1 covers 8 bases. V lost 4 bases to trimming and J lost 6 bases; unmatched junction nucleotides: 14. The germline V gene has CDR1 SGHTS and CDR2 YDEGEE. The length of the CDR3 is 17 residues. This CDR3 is CASSHLLTGEGAGELFF. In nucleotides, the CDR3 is TGTGCCAGCAGCCACCTTCTGACAGGGGAAGGGGCCGGGGAGCTGTTTTTT. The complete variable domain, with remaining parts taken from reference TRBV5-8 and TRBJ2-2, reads EAGVTQSPTHLIKTRGQQATLRCSPISGHTSVYWYQQALGLGLQFLLWYDEGEERNRGNFPPRFSGRQFPNYSSELNVNALELEDSALYLCASSHLLTGEGAGELFFGEGSRLTVL.

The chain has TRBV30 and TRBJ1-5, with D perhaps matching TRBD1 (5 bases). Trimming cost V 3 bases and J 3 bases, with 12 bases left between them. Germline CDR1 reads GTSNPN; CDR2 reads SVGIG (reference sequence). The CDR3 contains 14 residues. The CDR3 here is CAWRGGNHNQPQHF. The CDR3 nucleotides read TGTGCCTGGAGGGGGGGGAACCACAATCAGCCCCAGCATTTT.

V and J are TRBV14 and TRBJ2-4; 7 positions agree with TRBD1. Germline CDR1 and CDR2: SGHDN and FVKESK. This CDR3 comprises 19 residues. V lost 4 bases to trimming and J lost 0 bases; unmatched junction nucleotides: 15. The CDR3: CASSRGRGTPTLAKNIQYF. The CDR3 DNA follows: TGTGCCAGCAGCCGGGGCAGGGGGACACCCACTCTAGCCAAAAACATTCAGTACTTC.

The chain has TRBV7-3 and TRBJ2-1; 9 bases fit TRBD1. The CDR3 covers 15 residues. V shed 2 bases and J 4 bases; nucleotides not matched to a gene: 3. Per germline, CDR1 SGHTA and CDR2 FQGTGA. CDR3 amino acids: CASSLDRGSYNEQFF. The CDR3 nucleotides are TGTGCCAGCAGCTTAGACAGGGGGAGTTACAATGAGCAGTTCTTC.

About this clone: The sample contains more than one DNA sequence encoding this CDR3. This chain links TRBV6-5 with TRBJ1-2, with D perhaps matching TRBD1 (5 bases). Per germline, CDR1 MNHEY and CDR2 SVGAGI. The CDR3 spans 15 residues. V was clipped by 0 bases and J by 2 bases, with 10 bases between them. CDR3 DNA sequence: TGTGCCAGCAGTTACTCCCGTGGGGGGAACTATGGCTACACCTTC. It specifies CASSYSRGGNYGYTF.

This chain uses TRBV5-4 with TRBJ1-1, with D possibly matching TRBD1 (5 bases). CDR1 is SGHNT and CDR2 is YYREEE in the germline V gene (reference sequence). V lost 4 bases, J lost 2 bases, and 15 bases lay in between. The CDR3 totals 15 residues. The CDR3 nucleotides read TGTGCCAGCAGCCCCGCTGGGGGACCTAACACTGAAGCTTTCTTT. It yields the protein CASSPAGGPNTEAFF.

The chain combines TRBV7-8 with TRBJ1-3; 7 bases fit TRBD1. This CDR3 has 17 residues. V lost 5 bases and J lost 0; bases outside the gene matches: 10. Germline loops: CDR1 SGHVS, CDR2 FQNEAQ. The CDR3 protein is CASSPTGVLLSGNTIYF. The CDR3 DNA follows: TGTGCCAGCAGCCCAACAGGGGTCTTACTCTCTGGAAACACCATATATTTT.

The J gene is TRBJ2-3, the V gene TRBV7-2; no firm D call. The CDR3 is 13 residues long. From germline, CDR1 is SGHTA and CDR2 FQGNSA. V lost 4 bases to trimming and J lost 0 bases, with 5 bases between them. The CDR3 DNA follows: TGTGCCAGCAGCTCCCAAAGCACAGATACGCAGTATTTT. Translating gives CASSSQSTDTQYF.

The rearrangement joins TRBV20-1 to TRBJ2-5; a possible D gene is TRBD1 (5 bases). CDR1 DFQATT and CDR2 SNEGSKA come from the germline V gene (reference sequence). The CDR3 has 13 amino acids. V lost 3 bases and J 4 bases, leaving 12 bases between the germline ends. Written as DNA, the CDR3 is TGCAGTGCTAGTCCAGGGTCCGGAGAGACCCAGTACTTC. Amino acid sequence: CSASPGSGETQYF.

The CDR3 bases are TGTGCCAGCAGTTACGGTACTCTCTATCCCGCTGGCTACACCTTC. It is translated as CASSYGTLYPAGYTF. The chain recombines TRBV6-2 or TRBV6-3 with TRBJ1-2, with D uncertain. The germline V and J ends were trimmed by 2 bases and 7 bases, with 17 bases remaining between them. The CDR3 length is 15 residues. Germline lookup yields CDR1 MNHEY and CDR2 SVGEGT.

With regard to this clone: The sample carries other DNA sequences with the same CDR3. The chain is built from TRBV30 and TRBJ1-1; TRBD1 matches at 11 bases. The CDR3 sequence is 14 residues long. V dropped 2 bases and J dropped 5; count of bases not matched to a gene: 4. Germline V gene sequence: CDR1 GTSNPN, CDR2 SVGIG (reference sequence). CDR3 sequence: CAWSPGQGGTEAFF. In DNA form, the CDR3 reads TGTGCCTGGAGTCCGGGACAGGGGGGGACTGAAGCTTTCTTT.

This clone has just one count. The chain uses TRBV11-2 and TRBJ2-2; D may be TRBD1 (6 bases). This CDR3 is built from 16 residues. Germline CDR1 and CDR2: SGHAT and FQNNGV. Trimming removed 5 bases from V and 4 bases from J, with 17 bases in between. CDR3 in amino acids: CASSLTPGHSTGELFF. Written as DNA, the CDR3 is TGTGCCAGCAGCCTGACCCCGGGACACAGCACCGGGGAGCTGTTTTTT.

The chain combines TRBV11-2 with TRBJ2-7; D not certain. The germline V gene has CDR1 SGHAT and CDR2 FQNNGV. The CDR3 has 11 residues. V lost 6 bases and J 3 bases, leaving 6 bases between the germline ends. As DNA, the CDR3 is TGTGCCAGCAGTTCCCTCTACGAGCAGTACTTC. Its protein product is CASSSLYEQYF.

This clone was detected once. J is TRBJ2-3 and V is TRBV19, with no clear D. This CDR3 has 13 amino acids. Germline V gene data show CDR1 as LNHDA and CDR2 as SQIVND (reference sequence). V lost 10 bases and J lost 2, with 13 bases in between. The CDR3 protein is CATRKDPTDTQYF. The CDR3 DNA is TGTGCCACTCGTAAGGACCCCACAGATACGCAGTATTTT. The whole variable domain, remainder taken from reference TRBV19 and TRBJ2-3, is DGGITQSPKYLFRKEGQNVTLSCEQNLNHDAMYWYRQDPGQGLRLIYYSQIVNDFQKGDIAEGYSVSREKKESFPLTVTSAQKNPTAFYLCATRKDPTDTQYFGPGTRLTVL.

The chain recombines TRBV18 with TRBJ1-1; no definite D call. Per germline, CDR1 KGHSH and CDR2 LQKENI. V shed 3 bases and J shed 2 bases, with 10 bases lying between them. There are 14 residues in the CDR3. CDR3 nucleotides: TGTGCCAGCTCACCTAACAGCTTAAACACTGAAGCTTTCTTT. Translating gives CASSPNSLNTEAFF.

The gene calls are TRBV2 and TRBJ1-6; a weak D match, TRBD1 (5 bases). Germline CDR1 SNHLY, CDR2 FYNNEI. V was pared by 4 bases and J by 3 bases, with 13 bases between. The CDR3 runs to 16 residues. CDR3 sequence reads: CASSGRQISYNSPLHF. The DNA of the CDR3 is TGTGCCAGCAGTGGCCGACAGATCAGCTATAATTCACCCCTCCACTTT.

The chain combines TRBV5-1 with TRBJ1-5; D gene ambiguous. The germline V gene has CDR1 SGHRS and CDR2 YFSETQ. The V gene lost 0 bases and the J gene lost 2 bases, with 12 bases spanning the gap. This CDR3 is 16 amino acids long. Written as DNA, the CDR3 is TGCGCCAGCAGCTTGGACGAACTAAGGGGCAATCAGCCCCAGCATTTT. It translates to CASSLDELRGNQPQHF.

In DNA, the CDR3 is TGTGCCAGCAGCTTAGGGTACGATAGGCAGCCCCAGCATTTT. It translates to CASSLGYDRQPQHF. The chain is built from TRBV5-5 and TRBJ1-5, with D uncertain. V shed 2 bases and J shed 7 bases, with 13 bases lying between them. This CDR3 region has 14 residues. Germline lookup yields CDR1 SGHKS and CDR2 YYEKEE (reference sequence).

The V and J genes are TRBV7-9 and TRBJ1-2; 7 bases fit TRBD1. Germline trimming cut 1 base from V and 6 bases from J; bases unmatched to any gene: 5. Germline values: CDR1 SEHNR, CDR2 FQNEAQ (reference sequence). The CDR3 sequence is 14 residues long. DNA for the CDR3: TGTGCCAGCAGCTTAGATCAGGGGGAAAATGGCTACACCTTC. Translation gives CASSLDQGENGYTF.

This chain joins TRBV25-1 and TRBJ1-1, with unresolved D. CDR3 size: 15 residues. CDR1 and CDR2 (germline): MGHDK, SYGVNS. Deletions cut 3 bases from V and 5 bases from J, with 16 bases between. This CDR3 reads CASSDRTAWLTEAFF. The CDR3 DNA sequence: TGTGCCAGCAGTGATCGAACCGCCTGGTTGACTGAAGCTTTCTTT.

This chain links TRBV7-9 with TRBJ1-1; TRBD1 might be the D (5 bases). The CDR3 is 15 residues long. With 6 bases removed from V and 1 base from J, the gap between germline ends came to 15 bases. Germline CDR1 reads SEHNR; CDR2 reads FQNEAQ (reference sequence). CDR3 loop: CASRMTERRNTEAFF. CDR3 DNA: TGTGCCAGCAGGATGACAGAGAGAAGGAACACTGAAGCTTTCTTT.

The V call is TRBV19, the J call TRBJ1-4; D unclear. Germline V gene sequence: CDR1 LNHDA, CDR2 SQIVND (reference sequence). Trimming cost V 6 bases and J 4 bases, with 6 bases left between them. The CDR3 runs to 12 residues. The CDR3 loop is CASSSINEKLFF. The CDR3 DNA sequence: TGTGCCAGTAGCAGCATTAATGAAAAACTGTTTTTT.

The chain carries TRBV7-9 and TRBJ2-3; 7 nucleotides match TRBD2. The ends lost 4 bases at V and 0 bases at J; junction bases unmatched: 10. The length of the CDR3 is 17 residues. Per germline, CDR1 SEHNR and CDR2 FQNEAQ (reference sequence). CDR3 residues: CASSSPAGLPSTDTQYF. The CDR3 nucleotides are TGTGCCAGCAGCTCCCCAGCGGGGCTACCTAGCACAGATACGCAGTATTTT.

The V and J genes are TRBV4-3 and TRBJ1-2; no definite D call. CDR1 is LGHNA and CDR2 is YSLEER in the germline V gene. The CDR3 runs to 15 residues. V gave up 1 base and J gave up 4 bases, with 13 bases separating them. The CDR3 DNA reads TGCGCCAGCAGCCAAGGACACCTTCCCACCTATGGCTACACCTTC. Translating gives CASSQGHLPTYGYTF.